The present entry profiles one T cell receptor (beta chain) with its context. This clone was seen once. Its target antigen remains unknown. The sample holds no much larger clone one base away, and base qualities are not on file. The immunoSEQ Assay was the method used to sequence TCRbeta CDR3 regions. After extraction, genomic DNA underwent amplification by bias-controlled multiplex PCR, followed by high-throughput sequencing. Under the source paper's analysis protocol: To quantify the absolute abundance of each unique TCRbeta CDR3 region, sequences were collapsed and filtered. Usable DNA was measured by amplifying reference genes present in all nucleated cells, and TCRbeta template counts were normalized to that usable DNA to estimate T cell fraction. Repertoire TCRs were annotated as SARS-CoV-2-specific when V gene, CDR3 amino acid sequence and J gene were exactly matched to a known reactive TCR set. The reference SARS-CoV-2 TCR set was obtained from MIRA and was filtered for enrichment in COVID-19-positive ImmuneCODE repertoires, whereby public or cross-reactive TCRs were removed. Drawing on the MIRA antigens, annotated TCRs were analysed further at the level of specific ORF or position within ORF. Breadth was defined as annotated unique rearrangements over total unique productive rearrangements; depth was the summed frequency of those rearrangements. Two-sided Wilcoxon rank-sum tests were used to compare TCR breadth between groups. TCRdb's version of the immuneACCESS table is confined to in-frame rearrangements and falls short of the full clone set. An unresolved V gene accounts for under half of the shortfall where checked; the remainder is of unknown origin. V, J and clone size are those of that table, while D and trimming were read from the DNA. In all, the sample holds 400,000 or so clones, and approximately 86% of those were seen once. The top ten constitute 3.5% of the sample.

The data were obtained in a study of Ad26.COV2.S vaccination and SARS-CoV-2 variants (dated by TCRdb to about 2021). Broadly, across the study: Vaccine-arm donors came from COV1001, a multicentre, randomized, double-blind, placebo-controlled phase I-IIa trial of Ad26.COV2.S in healthy adults. Dosing of Ad26.COV2.S was intramuscular, at either 5x10^10 or 1x10^11 viral particles, delivered as one shot or as two shots spaced 56 days apart. TCRbeta repertoire sequencing was used to assess the specificity and breadth of SARS-CoV-2-reactive T cell receptors after Ad26.COV2.S vaccination. A total of roughly 32 samples were included in the TCR-sequenced set, comprising around 19 Ad26.COV2.S vaccine recipients, 5 placebo recipients and 8 SARS-CoV-2 convalescent individuals. Trial participants were randomized into five groups of five: low-dose or high-dose Ad26.COV2.S given once or twice, or placebo on both occasions. Blinding of investigators to trial group allocation was maintained during experiments and outcome assessment. General study outcomes and caveats: After vaccination, spike-specific CD8+ and CD4+ T cell responses were reported to show substantial breadth. Higher spike-specific TCR breadth was observed in Ad26.COV2.S recipients than in placebo recipients (P = 0.0014). Comparable non-spike TCR breadth was observed between vaccine and placebo recipients, consistent with only spike being contained in the vaccine. The study was not powered to compare responses between vaccine doses or regimens. The authors noted that total T cell responses may have been underestimated by the TCR breadth and depth analyses.

The sample's treatment or condition label is to be understood as: approximately 18 received Ad26.COV2.S at low or high dose, single or two shots; 5 received placebo; per-sample allocation not given. Repertoires of vaccine and placebo recipients were sequenced from samples taken on day 63 after the first injection. Between 29 July and 7 August 2020, Cohort 1b enrolled about 27 adults aged 18-55 years at one site in Boston, USA. Ad26.COV2.S was a replication-incompetent adenovirus type 26 vector that expressed a prefusion-stabilized SARS-CoV-2 spike protein derived from the original Wuhan strain. Trimming accounts for 3 bases at V and 3 bases at J, while the number of junction bases matched to no gene is 5. Taken from cysteine to phenylalanine, the CDR3 has 15 residues. Solely the CDR3 DNA is kept, with 45 bases framed from the first base. CDR1 and CDR2 are read off the germline V gene as KGHSY and FQNENV.

The input for sequencing was peripheral blood, taken in a trial of Ad26.COV2.S vaccine versus placebo. The sequence links TRBV16 to TRBJ1-5; the central 7 bases match TRBD1. The sequence derives from a person between 18 and 65 years old who received the Ad26.COV2.S COVID-19 vaccine or a placebo. The DNA reads TGTGCCAGCAGCCACGGGACAGCGATCAATCAGCCCCAGCATTTT. Its translation is CASSHGTAINQPQHF.